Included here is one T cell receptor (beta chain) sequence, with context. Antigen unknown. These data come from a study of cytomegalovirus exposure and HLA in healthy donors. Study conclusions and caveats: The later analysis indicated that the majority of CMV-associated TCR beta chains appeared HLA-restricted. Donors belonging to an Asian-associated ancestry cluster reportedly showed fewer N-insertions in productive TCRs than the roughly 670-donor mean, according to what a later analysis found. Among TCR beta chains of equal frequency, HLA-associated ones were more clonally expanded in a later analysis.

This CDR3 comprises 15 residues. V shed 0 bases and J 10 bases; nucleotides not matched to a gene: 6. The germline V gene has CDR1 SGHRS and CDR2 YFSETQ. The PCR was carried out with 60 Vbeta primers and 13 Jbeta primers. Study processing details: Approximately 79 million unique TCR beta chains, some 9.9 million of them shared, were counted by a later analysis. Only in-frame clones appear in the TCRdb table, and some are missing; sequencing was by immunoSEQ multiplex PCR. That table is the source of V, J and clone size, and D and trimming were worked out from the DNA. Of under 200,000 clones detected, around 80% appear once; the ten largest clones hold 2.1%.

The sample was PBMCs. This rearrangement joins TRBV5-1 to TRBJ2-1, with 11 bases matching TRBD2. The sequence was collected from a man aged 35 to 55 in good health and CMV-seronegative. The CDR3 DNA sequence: TGCGCCAGCAGCTTGGAAGTAGCGGGAGGGGGGGAGCAGTTCTTC. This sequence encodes CASSLEVAGGGEQFF.